The following is a T cell receptor beta chain sequence with its context. Its antigen is still unknown. Assay execution took place at the deep level. Repertoires were generated with immunoSEQ multiplex PCR, while TCRdb's copy carries only in-frame clones and drops some. Of 950,000 to 1,100,000 clones in the sample, 75% to 80% are singletons; the top ten hold 0.55% to 0.7%. The sample comes from a study of shared clonotypes between healthy human individuals. Overall study findings and caveats: Naive subsets tended to show greater estimated richness than memory subsets.

The V gene end was trimmed by 6 bases and the J gene end by 10 bases; junction bases not matched to a gene: 10. The CDR3 extends over 13 amino acids. Germline CDR1 is MDHEN and CDR2 is SYDVKM. A split of CD4+ cells into CD45RA+ naive and CD45RA-negative memory subsets was performed. The V gene is TRBV28, the J gene TRBJ2-7, with 9 bases that match TRBD1. The source of this sequence is a man aged 18-30 years in good health. Some clones in this sample may be carry-over from other donors' samples. Specimen: memory CD4+ T cells from PBMCs. Sample subset: CD45RA-negative fraction. The CDR3 DNA sequence: TGTGCCAGCAGGGCTAACGACAGGGGGTCTCAGTACTTC. This sequence encodes CASRANDRGSQYF.